This T cell receptor beta chain was sequenced in a study of blood T cell repertoires in COVID-19. Study-level background: The United States, Italy and Spain supplied acute and convalescent COVID-19 samples. T cells, B-cell-depleted T cells, or PBMCs supplied cDNA or gDNA.

Study processing details: Amplification of reference gene primers provided the estimated nucleated cell counts. This table comes from immunoSEQ multiplex PCR, and its TCRdb copy is limited to in-frame clones, with some not included. D and trimming were read from the DNA, whereas the V and J calls and clone size are those reported in that table. Of some 100,000 clones in the sample, over 75% are singletons; the top ten hold about 12%. Trimming shortened V by 4 bases and J by 5 bases, and 11 bases separated the two germline ends. The length of the CDR3 is 13 residues. Germline V lookup: CDR1 LNHDA, CDR2 SQIVND (reference sequence).

This sequence originates from a human donor in a cohort sampled during active COVID-19. Sequencing input: peripheral blood. The chain joins TRBV19 to TRBJ1-1, with D unresolved. The CDR3 DNA reads TGTGCCAGTAGTAATCCGGGGAGGACTGAAGCTTTCTTT. Its translation is CASSNPGRTEAFF. Variable domain in full (rest from reference TRBV19 and TRBJ1-1): DGGITQSPKYLFRKEGQNVTLSCEQNLNHDAMYWYRQDPGQGLRLIYYSQIVNDFQKGDIAEGYSVSREKKESFPLTVTSAQKNPTAFYLCASSNPGRTEAFFGQGTRLTVV.